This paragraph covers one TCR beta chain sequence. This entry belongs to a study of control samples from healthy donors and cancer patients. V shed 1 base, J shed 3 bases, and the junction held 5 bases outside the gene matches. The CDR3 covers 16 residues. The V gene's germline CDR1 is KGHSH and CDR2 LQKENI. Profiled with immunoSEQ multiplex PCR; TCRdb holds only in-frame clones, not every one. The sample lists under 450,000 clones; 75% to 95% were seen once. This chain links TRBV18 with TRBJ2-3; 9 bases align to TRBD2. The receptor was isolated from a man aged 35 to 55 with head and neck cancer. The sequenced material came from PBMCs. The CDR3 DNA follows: TGTGCCAGCTCACCACAGGCGGGGGGGCCGACAGATACGCAGTATTTT. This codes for CASSPQAGGPTDTQYF.